This T cell receptor beta chain is drawn from a study of response to subunit inactivated influenza vaccine. Germline trimming cut 6 bases from V and 7 bases from J; bases unmatched to any gene: 9. The CDR3 has 14 amino acids. The germline CDR1 and CDR2 sequences are SGHDN and FVKESK. Study-wide findings and caveats: With each seasonal influenza vaccination, the authors suggested, few new T cells are recruited.

TCRdb reanalysed the RT-PCR reads using MiXCR and keeps one entry per CDR3 protein. The profile covers roughly 790,000 distinct CDR3 sequences, with approximately 21% appearing a single time and 10% taken by the ten largest. This clonotype appeared a few times. Its cognate antigen is unknown. The chain joins TRBV14 to TRBJ2-1; TRBD2 matches at 7 bases. This sample comprised PBMCs from blood, obtained around 5 days after vaccination. The clonotype originates from a man aged 45 to 65 who received an inactivated influenza vaccine. As DNA, the CDR3 is TGTGCCAGCAGTCTCTTCGGGGGGAAGAATGAGCAGTTCTTC. Translation: CASSLFGGKNEQFF.